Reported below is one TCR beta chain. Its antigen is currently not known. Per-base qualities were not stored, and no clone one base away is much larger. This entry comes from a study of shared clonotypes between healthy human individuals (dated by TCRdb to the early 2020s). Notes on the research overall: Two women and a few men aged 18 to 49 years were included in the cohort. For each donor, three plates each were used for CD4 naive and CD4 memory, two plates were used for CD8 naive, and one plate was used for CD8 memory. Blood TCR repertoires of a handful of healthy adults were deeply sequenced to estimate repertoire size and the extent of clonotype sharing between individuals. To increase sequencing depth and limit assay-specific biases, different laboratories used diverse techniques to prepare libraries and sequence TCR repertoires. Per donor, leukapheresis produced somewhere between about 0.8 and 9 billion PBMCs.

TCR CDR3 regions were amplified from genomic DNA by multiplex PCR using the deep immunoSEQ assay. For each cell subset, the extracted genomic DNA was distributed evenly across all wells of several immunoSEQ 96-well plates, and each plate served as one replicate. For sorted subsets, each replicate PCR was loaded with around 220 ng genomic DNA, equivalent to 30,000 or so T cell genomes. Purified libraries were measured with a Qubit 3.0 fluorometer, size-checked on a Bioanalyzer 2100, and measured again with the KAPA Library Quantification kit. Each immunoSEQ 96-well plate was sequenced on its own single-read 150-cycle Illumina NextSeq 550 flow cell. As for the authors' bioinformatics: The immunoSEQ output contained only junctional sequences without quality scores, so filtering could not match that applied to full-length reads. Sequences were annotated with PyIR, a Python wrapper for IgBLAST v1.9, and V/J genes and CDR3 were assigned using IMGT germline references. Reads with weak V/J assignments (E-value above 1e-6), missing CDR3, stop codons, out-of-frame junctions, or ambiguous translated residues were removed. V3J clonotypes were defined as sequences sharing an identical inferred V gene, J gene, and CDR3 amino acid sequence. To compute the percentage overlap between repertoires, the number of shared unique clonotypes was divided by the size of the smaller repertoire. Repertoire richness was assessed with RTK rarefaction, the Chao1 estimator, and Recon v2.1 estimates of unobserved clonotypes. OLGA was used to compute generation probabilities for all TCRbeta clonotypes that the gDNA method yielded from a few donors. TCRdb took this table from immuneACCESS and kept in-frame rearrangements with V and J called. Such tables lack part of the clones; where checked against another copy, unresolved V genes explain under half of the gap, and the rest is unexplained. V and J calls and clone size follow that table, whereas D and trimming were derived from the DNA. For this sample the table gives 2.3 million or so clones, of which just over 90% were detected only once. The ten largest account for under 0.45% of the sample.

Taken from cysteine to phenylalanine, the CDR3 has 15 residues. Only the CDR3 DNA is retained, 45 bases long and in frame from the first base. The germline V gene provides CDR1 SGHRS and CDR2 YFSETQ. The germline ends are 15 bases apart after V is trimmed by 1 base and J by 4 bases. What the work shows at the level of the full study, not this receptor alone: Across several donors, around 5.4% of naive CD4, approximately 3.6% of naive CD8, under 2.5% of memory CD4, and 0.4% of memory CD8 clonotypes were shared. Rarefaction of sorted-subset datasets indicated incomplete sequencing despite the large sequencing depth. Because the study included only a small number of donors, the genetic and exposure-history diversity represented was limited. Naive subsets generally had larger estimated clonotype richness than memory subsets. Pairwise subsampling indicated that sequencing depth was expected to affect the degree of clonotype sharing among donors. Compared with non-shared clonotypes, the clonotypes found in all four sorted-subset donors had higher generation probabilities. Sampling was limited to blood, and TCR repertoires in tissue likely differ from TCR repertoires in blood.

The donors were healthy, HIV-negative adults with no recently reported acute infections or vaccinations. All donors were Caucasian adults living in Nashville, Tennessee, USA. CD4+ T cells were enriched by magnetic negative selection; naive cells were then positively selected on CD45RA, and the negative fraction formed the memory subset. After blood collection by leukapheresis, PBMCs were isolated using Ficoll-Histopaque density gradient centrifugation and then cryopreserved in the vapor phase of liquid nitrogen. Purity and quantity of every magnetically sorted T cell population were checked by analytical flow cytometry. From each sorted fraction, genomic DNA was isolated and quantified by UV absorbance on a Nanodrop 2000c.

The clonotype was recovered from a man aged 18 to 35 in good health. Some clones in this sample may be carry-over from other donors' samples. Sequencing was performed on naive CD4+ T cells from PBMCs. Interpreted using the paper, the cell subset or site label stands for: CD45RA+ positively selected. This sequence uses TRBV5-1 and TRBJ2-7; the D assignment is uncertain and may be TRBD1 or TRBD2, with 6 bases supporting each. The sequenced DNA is TGCGCCAGCAGCTTGCTCCCGGGGGCATCGTACGAGCAGTACTTC. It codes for CASSLLPGASYEQYF.